This TCR beta chain appears in the sequencing data of a study of T cell responses to AZD1222 COVID-19 vaccine. This table comes from immunoSEQ multiplex PCR, and its TCRdb copy is limited to in-frame clones, with some not included. The table includes some 150,000 clones, 88% detected once. Material: peripheral blood, obtained on day 0 of MenACWY control vaccination. This TCR was sampled from an adult in good health.

As DNA, the CDR3 is TGTGCCAGCAGCCTCATACAGGGGAGTGCCGGGGAGCTGTTTTTT. Protein product: CASSLIQGSAGELFF. The chain couples TRBV5-6 to TRBJ2-2; 7 bases map to TRBD1. Germline-derived CDR1 and CDR2 are SGHDT and YYEEEE. CDR3 length: 15 residues. V lost 4 bases and J lost 6; bases outside the gene matches: 9.